This record looks at one T cell receptor (beta chain) sequence and its context. Its antigen is unknown. This sample was included in a study of OX40 agonist ivuxolimab in advanced cancers. Across the whole study: With ivuxolimab, an agonistic anti-OX40 (CD134) antibody, patients were treated.

TCRdb keeps only in-frame clones here, not all; method: immunoSEQ multiplex PCR. The table lists more than 35,000 clones, about 81% of them singletons. Notes on the study in general: Also showing low normalized T-cell clonal expansion were some of the nonresponders. Clonal expansion by week 6 occurred in CD4+ and CD8+ blood T cells (at 0.1 to 3.0 mg/kg).

The CDR3 is made up of 16 amino acids. J was trimmed by 6 bases and V by 1 base; bases with no gene match: 8. Germline V CDR1 and CDR2: SGHVS, FQNEAQ. This specimen was CD4+ or CD8+ T cells sorted from blood, taken in a trial of the OX40 agonist ivuxolimab. The chain recombines TRBV7-8 with TRBJ2-1, with 8 nucleotides matching TRBD1. The sequence derives from an adult with an advanced solid tumor such as melanoma, head and neck, liver or kidney cancer. The CDR3 DNA sequence: TGTGCCAGCAGCTTAGAGGAATGGACAGGGTTCAATGAGCAGTTCTTC. Protein: CASSLEEWTGFNEQFF.